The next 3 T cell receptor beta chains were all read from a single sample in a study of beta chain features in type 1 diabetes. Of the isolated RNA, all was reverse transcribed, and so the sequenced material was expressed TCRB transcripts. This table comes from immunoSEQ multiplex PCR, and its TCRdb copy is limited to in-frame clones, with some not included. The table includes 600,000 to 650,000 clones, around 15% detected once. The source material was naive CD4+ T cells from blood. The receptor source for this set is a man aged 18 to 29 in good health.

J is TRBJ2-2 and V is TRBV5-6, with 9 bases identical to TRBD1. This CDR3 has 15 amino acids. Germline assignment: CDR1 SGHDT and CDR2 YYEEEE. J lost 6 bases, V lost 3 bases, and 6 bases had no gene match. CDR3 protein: CASSSGTGYAGELFF. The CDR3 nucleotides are TGTGCCAGCAGCTCCGGGACAGGGTATGCCGGGGAGCTGTTTTTT.

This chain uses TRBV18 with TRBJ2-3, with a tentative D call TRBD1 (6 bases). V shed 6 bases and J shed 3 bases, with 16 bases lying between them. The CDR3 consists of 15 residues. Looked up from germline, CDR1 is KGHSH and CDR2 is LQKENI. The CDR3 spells CASSQRERGTDTQYF. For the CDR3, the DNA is TGTGCCAGCTCCCAGAGGGAAAGGGGGACAGATACGCAGTATTTT.

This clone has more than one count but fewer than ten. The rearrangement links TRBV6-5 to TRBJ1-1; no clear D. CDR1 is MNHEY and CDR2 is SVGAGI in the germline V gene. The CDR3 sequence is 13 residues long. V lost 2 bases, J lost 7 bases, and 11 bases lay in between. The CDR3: CASSYRAGGEAFF. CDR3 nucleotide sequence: TGTGCCAGCAGTTACAGGGCAGGAGGTGAAGCTTTCTTT.